A single sample is the source of the 2 T cell receptor beta chains below, sequenced in a study of T cells in Graves' hyperthyroidism and ophthalmopathy. Amplification of TCR beta CDR3 regions was performed using RNA transcripts as template. HTBI primers were employed in a first-round RT-PCR of the TCR CDR3. One entry per CDR3 protein, called by TCRdb with MiXCR from the multiplex PCR reads. The sample has roughly 500,000 distinct CDR3 sequences, around 46% seen once; the top ten hold 15% to 20%. The specimen was peripheral blood or thyroid tissue (not recorded which). The receptor set was obtained from an adult woman with Graves' disease, either hyperthyroidism or ophthalmopathy (not recorded which).

The genes are TRBV2 and TRBJ1-5; 10 positions match TRBD1. This CDR3 spans 15 amino acids. CDR1 SNHLY and CDR2 FYNNEI come from the germline V gene. With 9 bases clipped from V and 3 bases from J, the junction kept 8 bases outside the gene matches. CDR3 nucleotides: TGTGCCAGTTCCGGACAGGGGGTGTTCAATCAGCCCCAGCATTTT. This gives the protein CASSGQGVFNQPQHF. The entire variable domain, with the rest obtained from reference TRBV2 and TRBJ1-5, is as follows: EPEVTQTPSHQVTQMGQEVILRCVPISNHLYFYWYRQILGQKVEFLVSFYNNEISEKSEIFDDQFSVERPDGSNFTLKIRSTKLEDSAMYFCASSGQGVFNQPQHFGDGTRLSIL.

The rearrangement links TRBV19 to TRBJ1-1; possible D gene TRBD1, 5 bases. The germline CDR1 and CDR2 sequences are LNHDA and SQIVND (reference sequence). V gave up 5 bases and J gave up 4 bases, with 17 bases separating them. The CDR3 contains 15 residues. DNA of the CDR3: TGTGCCAGTAGTCAACCTTTTGGGGCAAGCACTGAAGCTTTCTTT. Protein: CASSQPFGASTEAFF. The complete variable domain, with remaining parts taken from reference TRBV19 and TRBJ1-1, reads DGGITQSPKYLFRKEGQNVTLSCEQNLNHDAMYWYRQDPGQGLRLIYYSQIVNDFQKGDIAEGYSVSREKKESFPLTVTSAQKNPTAFYLCASSQPFGASTEAFFGQGTRLTVV.